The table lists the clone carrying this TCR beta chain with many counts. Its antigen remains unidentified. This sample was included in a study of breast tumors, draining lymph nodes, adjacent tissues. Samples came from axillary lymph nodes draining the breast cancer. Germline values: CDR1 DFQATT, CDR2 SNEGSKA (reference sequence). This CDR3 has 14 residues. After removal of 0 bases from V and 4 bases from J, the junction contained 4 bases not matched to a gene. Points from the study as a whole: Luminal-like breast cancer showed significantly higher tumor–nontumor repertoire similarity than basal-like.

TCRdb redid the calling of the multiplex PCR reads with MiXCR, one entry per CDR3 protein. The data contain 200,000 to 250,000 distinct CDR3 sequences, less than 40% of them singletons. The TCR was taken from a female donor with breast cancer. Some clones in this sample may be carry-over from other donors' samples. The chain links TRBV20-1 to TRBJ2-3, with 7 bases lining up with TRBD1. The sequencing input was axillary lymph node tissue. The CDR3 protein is CSARDRGPSDTQYF. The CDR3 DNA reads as TGCAGTGCTAGAGATAGGGGGCCCTCAGATACGCAGTATTTT.